The 27 T cell receptor beta chains reported below all come from one sample, sequenced in a study of identical twins. One entry per CDR3 protein, called by TCRdb with MiXCR from the 5' RACE reads. The sample consists of some 630,000 distinct CDR3 sequences, 7.1% of them appearing once. These sequences were also reported in another study, on yellow fever vaccine responses in identical twins.

Sequenced material: PBMCs. The source is a woman younger than 35 in good health.

This clonotype was found a few times. This chain joins TRBV5-1 and TRBJ2-2; D is unresolved. The CDR3 is 16 residues long. The V and J ends lost 4 bases and 2 bases respectively, with 15 bases between them. Germline V CDR1 and CDR2: SGHRS, YFSETQ. The CDR3 DNA reads as TGCGCCAGCAGCAGTTGGGAAAGGGTCAACACCGGGGAGCTGTTTTTT. Translation: CASSSWERVNTGELFF.

The table lists this clonotype with a few counts. The rearrangement links TRBV20-1 to TRBJ1-5; no definite D call. The germline V gene encodes CDR1 DFQATT and CDR2 SNEGSKA (reference sequence). CDR3 length equals 14 residues. Trimming cost V 3 bases and J 4 bases, with 13 bases left between them. DNA for the CDR3: TGCAGTGCTAGTGGGCGGCAGGCAAATCAGCCCCAGCATTTT. Translation: CSASGRQANQPQHF.

This clonotype was picked up many times. The rearrangement links TRBV28 to TRBJ2-7; TRBD1 matches at 7 bases. This CDR3 comprises 16 residues. Germline CDR1 reads MDHEN; CDR2 reads SYDVKM. V was clipped by 4 bases and J by 4 bases; unmatched bases: 13. CDR3 nucleotide sequence: TGTGCCAGCAGTTCAGACAGGGTCTCAATAGTATACGAGCAGTACGTC. Translation gives CASSSDRVSIVYEQYV.

This clonotype was detected a few times. The genes are TRBV7-9 and TRBJ1-1; the match to TRBD1 covers 9 bases. The CDR3 runs 14 residues. The V gene end was trimmed by 5 bases and the J gene end by 6 bases; junction bases not matched to a gene: 7. Germline CDR1 is SEHNR and CDR2 is FQNEAQ (reference sequence). The CDR3 DNA reads TGTGCCAGCAGCCAAGGAACAGGGGGCCCTGAAGCTTTCTTT. Its translation: CASSQGTGGPEAFF.

This clonotype came up a few times. V and J are TRBV15 and TRBJ2-7, with TRBD1 identical over 8 bases. This CDR3 has 14 residues. Germline values: CDR1 LNHNV, CDR2 YYDKDF (reference sequence). J lost 2 bases, V lost 4 bases, and 4 bases had no gene match. CDR3 in amino acids: CATSTRTGTYEQYF. CDR3 DNA sequence: TGTGCCACCAGCACCAGGACAGGGACCTACGAGCAGTACTTC.

The table lists this clonotype with a few counts. This chain joins TRBV3-1 and TRBJ2-1; 13 nucleotides align to TRBD2. The CDR3 contains 19 residues. CDR1 and CDR2 from the germline V gene are LGHDT and YNNKEL (reference sequence). V lost 0 bases, J lost 5 bases, and 10 bases stayed unmatched. In DNA, the CDR3 is TGTGCCAGCAGCCAAGACGTACCACTAGCGGGAGGGCCCCACAATGAGCAGTTCTTC. Translated, it gives CASSQDVPLAGGPHNEQFF.

This clonotype was observed many times. The genes are TRBV6-1 and TRBJ2-6; D may be TRBD1 (5 bases). The germline V gene has CDR1 MNHNS and CDR2 SASEGT. The CDR3 sequence is 15 residues long. V was clipped by 7 bases and J by 4 bases, with 14 bases between them. The CDR3 coding sequence is TGTGCCAGCAAACGCCAGGGCGCCGGGGCCAACGTCCTGACTTTC. This encodes CASKRQGAGANVLTF.

CDR3 DNA sequence: TGCGCCAGCAGCTTGGTTACTAGCAAGAATTACAATGAGCAGTTCTTC. Its translation: CASSLVTSKNYNEQFF. The V gene is TRBV5-1, the J gene TRBJ2-1, with TRBD2 as a possible D gene (6 bases). Trimming took off 0 bases at V and 4 bases at J, with 14 bases between the two ends. Germline V lookup: CDR1 SGHRS, CDR2 YFSETQ. The length of the CDR3 is 16 residues. The full variable domain, with the rest looked up from reference TRBV5-1 and TRBJ2-1, is KAGVTQTPRYLIKTRGQQVTLSCSPISGHRSVSWYQQTPGQGLQFLFEYFSETQRNKGNFPGRFSGRQFSNSRSEMNVSTLELGDSALYLCASSLVTSKNYNEQFFGPGTRLTVL.

The V gene is TRBV7-2, the J gene TRBJ2-2; D remains ambiguous. The germline V and J ends were trimmed by 5 bases and 5 bases, with 15 bases remaining between them. The CDR3 contains 15 residues. CDR1 and CDR2 (germline): SGHTA, FQGNSA. The CDR3 DNA follows: TGTGCCAGCAGCCCGACGCCAACAGAGACCGGGGAGCTGTTTTTT. Translating gives CASSPTPTETGELFF.

In its sample, this clonotype was seen many times. The J gene is TRBJ2-1, the V gene TRBV20-1; D not certain. The germline gives CDR1 DFQATT, CDR2 SNEGSKA (reference sequence). V was shortened by 3 bases and J by 7 bases, with 4 bases between the two germline ends. The CDR3 is made up of 10 amino acids. The CDR3 protein is CSASRNEQFF. The DNA of the CDR3 is TGCAGTGCTAGTAGGAATGAGCAGTTCTTC.

J is TRBJ2-5 and V is TRBV7-9; D uncertain. The V gene's germline CDR1 is SEHNR and CDR2 FQNEAQ (reference sequence). V was shortened by 2 bases and J by 5 bases, with 9 bases between the two germline ends. The CDR3 covers 13 residues. As DNA, the CDR3 is TGTGCCAGCAGCTTATGGGTCGGGGAGACCCAGTACTTC. Its translation: CASSLWVGETQYF.

This rearrangement joins TRBV7-3 to TRBJ2-3; D is possibly TRBD1 (6 bases). The CDR3 covers 15 residues. V dropped 5 bases and J dropped 1 base, with 13 bases sitting between them. CDR1 and CDR2 from the germline V gene are SGHTA and FQGTGA. CDR3: CASSARGSGTDTQYF. The CDR3 region has the DNA TGTGCCAGCAGCGCAAGGGGGTCGGGCACAGATACGCAGTATTTT.

This clonotype was seen repeatedly, ten times or more. This rearrangement joins TRBV5-1 to TRBJ2-1; D unresolved. CDR1 is SGHRS, CDR2 YFSETQ, per germline. This CDR3 region has 17 residues. V was cut by 3 bases and J by 0 bases, with 16 bases left in between. The CDR3 region has the DNA TGCGCCAGCAGCTCCGACTTTCAGCCACTCTCCTACAATGAGCAGTTCTTC. Amino acid sequence: CASSSDFQPLSYNEQFF.

This clonotype was seen only a few times. The chain couples TRBV5-1 to TRBJ2-7; D call uncertain. The germline V gene has CDR1 SGHRS and CDR2 YFSETQ. V lost 4 bases and J 0 bases, leaving 17 bases between the germline ends. This CDR3 spans 16 amino acids. The CDR3 sequence: CASSPLPAASSYEQYF. CDR3 sequence (DNA): TGCGCCAGCAGCCCCTTACCCGCCGCCAGCTCCTACGAGCAGTACTTC.

This clonotype was counted ten times or more. This chain joins TRBV18 and TRBJ2-3, with D maybe TRBD2 (6 bases). Trimming took off 2 bases at V and 3 bases at J, with 18 bases between the two ends. The CDR3 consists of 17 residues. Germline CDR1 KGHSH, CDR2 LQKENI. The CDR3 nucleotides read TGTGCCAGCTCACCATACATCGGGGGAGCTGGGACAGATACGCAGTATTTT. Amino acids: CASSPYIGGAGTDTQYF.

This clonotype was counted a few times. This rearrangement joins TRBV12-3 or TRBV12-4 to TRBJ2-7; 7 nucleotides align to TRBD1. With V trimmed by 6 bases and J by 6 bases, 11 bases remained unmatched. The CDR3 totals 14 residues. Written as DNA, the CDR3 is TGTGCCAGCAGACCGGGACAGACAAGATCCGAGCAGTACTTC. Amino acids: CASRPGQTRSEQYF.

In this sample, this clonotype turned up many times. The chain has TRBV27 and TRBJ2-2; TRBD2 matches 14 bases. There are 18 residues in the CDR3. Germline CDR1 and CDR2: MNHEY and SMNVEV (reference sequence). After removal of 2 bases from V and 5 bases from J, the junction contained 7 bases not matched to a gene. The CDR3 sequence is CASSLKTSGRAGTGELFF. CDR3 in DNA: TGTGCCAGCAGTTTAAAGACTAGCGGGAGGGCCGGGACCGGGGAGCTGTTTTTT.

On this clonotype: A much larger clone lies one base from this, so it may be a read error. The J gene is TRBJ2-1, the V gene TRBV4-2, with 9 bases that match TRBD2. The CDR3 runs 16 residues. CDR1 is LGHNA and CDR2 is YNFKEQ in the germline V gene. CDR3 protein: CASSQGTSGLIGEHFF. In nucleotides, the CDR3 is TGTGCCAGCAGCCAAGGAACTAGCGGGTTGATTGGAGAGCATTTCTTC.

This clonotype was seen a few times. The chain joins TRBV15 to TRBJ2-3; no clear D. This CDR3 is 13 amino acids long. Trimming removed 3 bases from V and 4 bases from J, with 8 bases in between. Looked up from germline, CDR1 is LNHNV and CDR2 is YYDKDF (reference sequence). CDR3 in DNA: TGTGCCACCAGCAGGGTGGCCTCAGATACGCAGTATTTT. It specifies CATSRVASDTQYF.

This clonotype appeared a few times. The chain is built from TRBV12-3 or TRBV12-4 and TRBJ2-1; 8 nucleotides agree with TRBD2. J was trimmed by 8 bases and V by 5 bases; bases with no gene match: 8. The CDR3 totals 14 residues. CDR3 loop: CASSPGLARDEQFF. The CDR3 nucleotides read TGTGCCAGCAGTCCTGGACTAGCCCGCGATGAGCAGTTCTTC.

This clonotype has a handful of counts. V gene TRBV12-3 or TRBV12-4 combines with J gene TRBJ1-6; D not resolved. CDR3 length: 17 residues. V lost 3 bases and J lost 7, with 19 bases in between. The CDR3 DNA follows: TGTGCCAGCAGTTTCTTAGGTTGGCCATCGGGGAATTCACCCCTCCACTTT. Its protein product is CASSFLGWPSGNSPLHF.

This clonotype was picked up a small number of times. The genes are TRBV12-3 or TRBV12-4 and TRBJ2-7; TRBD2 is a possible D gene (6 bases). The CDR3 is made up of 15 amino acids. Between the trimmed V and J ends, which lost 5 bases and 7 bases, there was a span of 21 bases. CDR3 nucleotide sequence: TGTGCCAGCAGTCCGATGTGGCGGGAAGCAGGGGAGCAGTACTTC. This codes for CASSPMWREAGEQYF.

The table lists this clonotype with many counts. This rearrangement joins TRBV20-1 to TRBJ2-3; possible D gene TRBD2, 6 bases. The CDR3 sequence is 13 residues long. Germline CDR1 is DFQATT and CDR2 is SNEGSKA (reference sequence). The V end was cut by 2 bases, the J end by 5 bases, with 11 bases between. Written as DNA, the CDR3 is TGCAGTGCTAGACAGGGAGGCGTAGATACGCAGTATTTT. This sequence encodes CSARQGGVDTQYF.

This clonotype has ten or more counts. The chain couples TRBV7-8 to TRBJ2-7; D might be TRBD1 or TRBD2, each matching 5 bases. Germline values: CDR1 SGHVS, CDR2 FQNEAQ. Trimming pared 2 bases from V and 2 bases from J, leaving 13 bases between. The CDR3 has 15 amino acids. CDR3 residues: CASSLQGVLPYEQYF. DNA of the CDR3: TGTGCCAGCAGCTTACAGGGAGTTCTCCCCTACGAGCAGTACTTC.

The J gene is TRBJ1-1, the V gene TRBV5-1; D gene ambiguous. The CDR3 covers 14 residues. CDR1 and CDR2 from the germline V gene are SGHRS and YFSETQ. Trimming left V 2 bases short and J 4 bases short, with 12 bases between. Here the CDR3 reads CASSLQMGSTEAFF. CDR3 DNA sequence: TGCGCCAGCAGCTTACAGATGGGGAGCACTGAAGCTTTCTTT. Complete variable domain (other parts from reference TRBV5-1 and TRBJ1-1): KAGVTQTPRYLIKTRGQQVTLSCSPISGHRSVSWYQQTPGQGLQFLFEYFSETQRNKGNFPGRFSGRQFSNSRSEMNVSTLELGDSALYLCASSLQMGSTEAFFGQGTRLTVV.

This clonotype has just a few counts. The gene calls are TRBV20-1 and TRBJ2-1, with 10 nucleotides matching TRBD1. Per germline, CDR1 DFQATT and CDR2 SNEGSKA (reference sequence). This CDR3 region has 16 residues. Germline trimming cut 1 base from V and 4 bases from J; bases unmatched to any gene: 7. The CDR3 sequence: CSARVNRDRGYNEQFF. The CDR3 nucleotides read TGCAGTGCTAGAGTAAACCGGGACAGGGGATACAATGAGCAGTTCTTC.

The rearrangement uses TRBV29-1 and TRBJ2-4; D call uncertain. The CDR3 runs to 12 residues. The V and J ends lost 4 bases and 4 bases respectively, with 8 bases between them. CDR1 and CDR2 from the germline V gene are SQVTM and ANQGSEA. The CDR3, as DNA: TGCAGCGTTGTAGGATGGAAAAACATTCAGTACTTC. Its protein product is CSVVGWKNIQYF.